This TCR beta chain was sequenced during a study of blood T cell repertoires in COVID-19. Study in general: Researchers got acute and convalescent COVID-19 samples from the United States, Italy and Spain. T cells, B-cell-depleted T cells, or PBMCs provided the cDNA or gDNA that served as material.

As handled by the study authors: Amplifying reference gene primers gave estimates of nucleated cell counts. Generated by immunoSEQ multiplex PCR, the TCRdb table keeps only in-frame clones and is missing some. V and J calls and clone size are copied from that table; D and trimming were computed from the DNA. The data show 210,000 or so clones, over 75% seen once. This CDR3 is 13 amino acids long. Germline CDR1 WSHSY, CDR2 SAAADI. The V gene end was trimmed by 7 bases and the J gene end by 3 bases; junction bases not matched to a gene: 2. The sample was peripheral blood. The source is a man in his fifties with acute or convalescent COVID-19. The chain uses TRBV10-2 and TRBJ1-2; 10 nucleotides match TRBD1. CDR3 amino acids: CASTGTGDYGYTF. CDR3 DNA sequence: TGCGCCAGCACCGGGACAGGGGACTATGGCTACACCTTC.